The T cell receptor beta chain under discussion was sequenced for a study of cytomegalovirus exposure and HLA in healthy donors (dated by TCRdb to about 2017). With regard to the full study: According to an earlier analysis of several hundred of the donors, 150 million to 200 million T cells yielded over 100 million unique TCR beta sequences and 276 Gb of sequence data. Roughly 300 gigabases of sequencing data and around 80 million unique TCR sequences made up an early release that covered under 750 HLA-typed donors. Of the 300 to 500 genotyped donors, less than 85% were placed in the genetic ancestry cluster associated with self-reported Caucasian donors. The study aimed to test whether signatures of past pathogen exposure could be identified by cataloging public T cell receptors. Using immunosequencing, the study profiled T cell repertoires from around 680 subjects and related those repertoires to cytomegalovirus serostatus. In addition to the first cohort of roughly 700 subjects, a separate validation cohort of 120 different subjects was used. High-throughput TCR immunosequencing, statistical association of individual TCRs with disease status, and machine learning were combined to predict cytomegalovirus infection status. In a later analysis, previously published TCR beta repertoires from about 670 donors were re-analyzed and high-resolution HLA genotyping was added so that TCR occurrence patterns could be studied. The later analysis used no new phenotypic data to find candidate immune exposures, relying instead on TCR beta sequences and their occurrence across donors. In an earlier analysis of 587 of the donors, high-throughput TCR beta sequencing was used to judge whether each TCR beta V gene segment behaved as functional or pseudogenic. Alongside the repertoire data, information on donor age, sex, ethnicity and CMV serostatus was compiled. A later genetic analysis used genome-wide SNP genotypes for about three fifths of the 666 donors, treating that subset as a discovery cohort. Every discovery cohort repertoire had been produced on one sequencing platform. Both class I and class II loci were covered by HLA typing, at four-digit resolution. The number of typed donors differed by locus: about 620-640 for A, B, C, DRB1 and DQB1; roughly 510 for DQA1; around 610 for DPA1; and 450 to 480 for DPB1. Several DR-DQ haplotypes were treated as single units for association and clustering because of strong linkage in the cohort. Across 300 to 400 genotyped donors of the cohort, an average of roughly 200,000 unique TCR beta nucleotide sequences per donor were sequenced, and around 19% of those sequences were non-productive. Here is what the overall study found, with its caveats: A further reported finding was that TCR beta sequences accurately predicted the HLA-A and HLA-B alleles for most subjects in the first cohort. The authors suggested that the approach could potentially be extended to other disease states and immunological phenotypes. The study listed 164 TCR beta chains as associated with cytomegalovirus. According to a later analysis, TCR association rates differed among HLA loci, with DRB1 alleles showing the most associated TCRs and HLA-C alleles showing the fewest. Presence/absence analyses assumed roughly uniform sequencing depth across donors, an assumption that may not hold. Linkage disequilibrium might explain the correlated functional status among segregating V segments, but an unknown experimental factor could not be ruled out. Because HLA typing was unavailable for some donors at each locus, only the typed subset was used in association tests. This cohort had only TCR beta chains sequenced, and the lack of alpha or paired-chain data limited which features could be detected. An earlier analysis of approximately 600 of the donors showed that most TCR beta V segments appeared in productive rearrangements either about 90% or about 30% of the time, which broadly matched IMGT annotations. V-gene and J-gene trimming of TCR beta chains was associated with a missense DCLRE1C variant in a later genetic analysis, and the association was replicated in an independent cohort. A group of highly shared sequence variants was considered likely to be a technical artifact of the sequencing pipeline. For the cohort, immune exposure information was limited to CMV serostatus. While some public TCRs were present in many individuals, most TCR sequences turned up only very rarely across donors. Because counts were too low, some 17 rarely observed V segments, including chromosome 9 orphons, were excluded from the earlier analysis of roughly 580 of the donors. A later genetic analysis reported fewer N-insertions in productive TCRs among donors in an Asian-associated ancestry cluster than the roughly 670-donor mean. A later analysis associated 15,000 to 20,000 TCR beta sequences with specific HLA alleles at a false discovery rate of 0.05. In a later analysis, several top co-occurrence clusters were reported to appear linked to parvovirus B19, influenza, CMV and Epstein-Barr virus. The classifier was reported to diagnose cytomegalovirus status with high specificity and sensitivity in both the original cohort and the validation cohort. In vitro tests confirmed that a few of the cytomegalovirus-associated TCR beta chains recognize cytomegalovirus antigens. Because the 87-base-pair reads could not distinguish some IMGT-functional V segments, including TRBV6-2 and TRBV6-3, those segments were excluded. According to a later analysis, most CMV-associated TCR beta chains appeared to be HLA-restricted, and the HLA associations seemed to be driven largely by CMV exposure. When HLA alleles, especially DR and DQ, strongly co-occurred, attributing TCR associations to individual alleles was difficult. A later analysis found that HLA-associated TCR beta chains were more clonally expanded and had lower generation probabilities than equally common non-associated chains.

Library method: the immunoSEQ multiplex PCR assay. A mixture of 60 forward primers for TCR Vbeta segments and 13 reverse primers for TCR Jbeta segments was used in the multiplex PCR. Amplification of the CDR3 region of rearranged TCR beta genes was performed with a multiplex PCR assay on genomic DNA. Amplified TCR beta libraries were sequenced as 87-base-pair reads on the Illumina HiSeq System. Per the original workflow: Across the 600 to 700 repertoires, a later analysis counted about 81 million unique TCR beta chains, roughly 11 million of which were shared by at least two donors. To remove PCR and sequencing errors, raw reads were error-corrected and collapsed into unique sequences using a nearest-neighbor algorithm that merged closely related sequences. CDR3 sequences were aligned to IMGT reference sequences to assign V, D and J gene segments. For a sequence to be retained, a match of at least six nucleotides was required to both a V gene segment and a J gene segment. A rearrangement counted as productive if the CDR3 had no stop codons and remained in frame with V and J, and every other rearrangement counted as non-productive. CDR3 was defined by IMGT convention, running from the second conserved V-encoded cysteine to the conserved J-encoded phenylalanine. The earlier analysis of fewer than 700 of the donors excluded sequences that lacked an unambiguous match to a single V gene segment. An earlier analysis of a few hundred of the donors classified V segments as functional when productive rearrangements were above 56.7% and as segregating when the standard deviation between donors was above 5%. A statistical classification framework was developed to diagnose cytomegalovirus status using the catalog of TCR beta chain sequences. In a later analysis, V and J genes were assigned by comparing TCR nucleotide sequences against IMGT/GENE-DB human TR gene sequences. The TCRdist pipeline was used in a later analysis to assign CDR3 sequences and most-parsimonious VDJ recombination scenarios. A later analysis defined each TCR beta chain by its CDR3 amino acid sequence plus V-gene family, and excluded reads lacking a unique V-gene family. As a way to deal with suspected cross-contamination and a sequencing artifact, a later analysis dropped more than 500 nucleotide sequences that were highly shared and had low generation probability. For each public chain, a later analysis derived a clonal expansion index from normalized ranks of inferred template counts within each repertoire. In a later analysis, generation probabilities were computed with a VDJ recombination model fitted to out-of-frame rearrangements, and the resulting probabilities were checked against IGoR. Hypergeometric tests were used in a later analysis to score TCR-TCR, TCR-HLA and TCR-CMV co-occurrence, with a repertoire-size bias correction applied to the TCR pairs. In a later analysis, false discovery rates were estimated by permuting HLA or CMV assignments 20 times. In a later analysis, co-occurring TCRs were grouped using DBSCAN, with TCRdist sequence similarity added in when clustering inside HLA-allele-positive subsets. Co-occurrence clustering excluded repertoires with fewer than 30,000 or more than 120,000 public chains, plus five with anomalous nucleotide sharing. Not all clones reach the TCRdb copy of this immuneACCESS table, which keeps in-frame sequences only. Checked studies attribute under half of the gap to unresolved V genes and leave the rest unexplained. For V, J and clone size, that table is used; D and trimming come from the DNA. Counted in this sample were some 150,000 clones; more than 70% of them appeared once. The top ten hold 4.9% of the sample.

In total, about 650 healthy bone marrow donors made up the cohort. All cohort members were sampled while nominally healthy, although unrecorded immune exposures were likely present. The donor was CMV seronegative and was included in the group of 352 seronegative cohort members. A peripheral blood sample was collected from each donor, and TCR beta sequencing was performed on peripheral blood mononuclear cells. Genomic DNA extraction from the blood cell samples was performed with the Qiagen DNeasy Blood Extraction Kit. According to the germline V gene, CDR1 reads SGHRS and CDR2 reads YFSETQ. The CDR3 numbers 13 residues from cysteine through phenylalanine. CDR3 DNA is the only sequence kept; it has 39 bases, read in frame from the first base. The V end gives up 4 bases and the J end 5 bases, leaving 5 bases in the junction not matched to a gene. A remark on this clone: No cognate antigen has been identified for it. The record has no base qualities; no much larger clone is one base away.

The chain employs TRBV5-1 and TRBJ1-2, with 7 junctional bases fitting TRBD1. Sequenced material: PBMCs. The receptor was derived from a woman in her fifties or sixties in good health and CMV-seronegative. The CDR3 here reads CASSLDRDYGYTF. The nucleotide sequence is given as TGCGCCAGCAGCCTCGACAGGGATTATGGCTACACCTTC.